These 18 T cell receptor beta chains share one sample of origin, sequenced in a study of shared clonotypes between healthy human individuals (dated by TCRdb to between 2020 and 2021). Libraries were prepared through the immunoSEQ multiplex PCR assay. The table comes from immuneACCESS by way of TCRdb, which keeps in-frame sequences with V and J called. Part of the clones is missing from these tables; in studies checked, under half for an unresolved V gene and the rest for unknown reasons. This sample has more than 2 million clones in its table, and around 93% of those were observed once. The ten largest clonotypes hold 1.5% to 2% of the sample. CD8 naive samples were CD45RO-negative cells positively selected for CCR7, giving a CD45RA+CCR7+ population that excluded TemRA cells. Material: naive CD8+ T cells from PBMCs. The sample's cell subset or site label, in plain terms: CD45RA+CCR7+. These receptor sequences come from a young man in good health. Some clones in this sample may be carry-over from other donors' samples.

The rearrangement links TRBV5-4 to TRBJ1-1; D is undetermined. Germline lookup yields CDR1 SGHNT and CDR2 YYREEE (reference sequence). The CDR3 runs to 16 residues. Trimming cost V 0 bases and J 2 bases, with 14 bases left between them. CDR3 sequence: CASSLDSIGPNTEAFF. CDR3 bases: TGTGCCAGCAGCTTGGACTCTATAGGCCCCAACACTGAAGCTTTCTTT.

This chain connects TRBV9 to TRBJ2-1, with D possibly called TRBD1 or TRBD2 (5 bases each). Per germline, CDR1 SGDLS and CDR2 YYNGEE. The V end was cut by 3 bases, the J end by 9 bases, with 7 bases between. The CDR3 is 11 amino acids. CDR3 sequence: CASSGGSEQFF. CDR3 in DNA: TGTGCCAGCAGCGGGGGGAGTGAGCAGTTCTTC.

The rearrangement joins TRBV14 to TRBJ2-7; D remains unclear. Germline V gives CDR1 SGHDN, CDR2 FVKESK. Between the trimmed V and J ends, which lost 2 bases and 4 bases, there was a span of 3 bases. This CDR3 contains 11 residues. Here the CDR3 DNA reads TGTGCCAGCAGCCAACGGTACGAGCAGTACTTC. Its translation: CASSQRYEQYF.

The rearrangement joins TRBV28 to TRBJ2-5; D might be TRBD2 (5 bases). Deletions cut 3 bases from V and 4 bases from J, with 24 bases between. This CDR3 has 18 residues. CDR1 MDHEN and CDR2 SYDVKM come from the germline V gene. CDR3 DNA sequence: TGTGCCAGCAGTTTTAACGGGGAGTGGCAGAGAGGAGGAGAGACCCAGTACTTC. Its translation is CASSFNGEWQRGGETQYF.

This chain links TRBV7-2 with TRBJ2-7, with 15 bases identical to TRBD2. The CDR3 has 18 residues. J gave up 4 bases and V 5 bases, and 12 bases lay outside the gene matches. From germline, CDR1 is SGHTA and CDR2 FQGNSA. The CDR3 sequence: CASSQRTSGRAVVYEQYF. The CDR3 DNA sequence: TGTGCCAGCAGCCAGCGGACTAGCGGGAGGGCCGTTGTGTACGAGCAGTACTTC.

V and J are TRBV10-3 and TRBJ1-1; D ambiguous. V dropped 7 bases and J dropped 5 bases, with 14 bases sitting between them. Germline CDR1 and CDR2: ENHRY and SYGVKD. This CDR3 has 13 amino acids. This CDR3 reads CAIKGPTRTEAFF. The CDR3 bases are TGTGCCATCAAAGGGCCTACCAGGACTGAAGCTTTCTTT.

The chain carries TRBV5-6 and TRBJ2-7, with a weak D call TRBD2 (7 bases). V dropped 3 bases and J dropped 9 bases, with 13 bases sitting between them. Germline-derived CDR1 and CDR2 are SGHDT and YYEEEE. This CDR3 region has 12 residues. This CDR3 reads CASSWGGTAQYF. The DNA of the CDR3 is TGTGCCAGCAGCTGGGGGGGCACAGCGCAGTACTTC.

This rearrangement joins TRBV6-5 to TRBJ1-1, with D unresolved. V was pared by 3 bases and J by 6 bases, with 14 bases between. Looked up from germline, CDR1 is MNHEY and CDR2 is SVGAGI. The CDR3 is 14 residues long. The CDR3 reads CASSYHSGSAEAFF. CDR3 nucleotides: TGTGCCAGCAGTTATCACTCCGGCTCGGCTGAAGCTTTCTTT.

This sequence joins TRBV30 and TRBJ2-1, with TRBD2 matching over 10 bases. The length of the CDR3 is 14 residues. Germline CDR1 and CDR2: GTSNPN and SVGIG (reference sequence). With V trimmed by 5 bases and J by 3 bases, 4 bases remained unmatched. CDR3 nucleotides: TGTGCCTGGCAACTAGCGGGATTCTACAATGAGCAGTTCTTC. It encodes CAWQLAGFYNEQFF.

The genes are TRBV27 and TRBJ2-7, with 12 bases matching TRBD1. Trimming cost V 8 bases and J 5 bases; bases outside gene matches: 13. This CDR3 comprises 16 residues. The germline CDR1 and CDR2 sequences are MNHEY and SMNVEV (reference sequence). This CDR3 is CASRAGQGAPLNEQYF. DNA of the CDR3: TGTGCCAGCCGGGCGGGACAGGGGGCCCCCTTAAACGAGCAGTACTTC.

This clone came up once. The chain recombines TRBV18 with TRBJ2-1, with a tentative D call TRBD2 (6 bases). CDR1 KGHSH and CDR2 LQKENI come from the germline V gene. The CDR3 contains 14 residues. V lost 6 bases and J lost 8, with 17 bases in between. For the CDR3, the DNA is TGTGCCAGCTCCCTCCCCGGGACTCCCGATGAGCAGTTCTTC. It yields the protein CASSLPGTPDEQFF.

CDR3 DNA: TGTGCCAGCAGTGGAGTCCTATTCCCTCTAGTCGAGCAGTACTTC. Translation gives CASSGVLFPLVEQYF. The chain links TRBV2 to TRBJ2-7, with D uncertain. The CDR3 is 15 amino acids. Trimming left V 4 bases short and J 6 bases short, with 19 bases between. Germline loops: CDR1 SNHLY, CDR2 FYNNEI.

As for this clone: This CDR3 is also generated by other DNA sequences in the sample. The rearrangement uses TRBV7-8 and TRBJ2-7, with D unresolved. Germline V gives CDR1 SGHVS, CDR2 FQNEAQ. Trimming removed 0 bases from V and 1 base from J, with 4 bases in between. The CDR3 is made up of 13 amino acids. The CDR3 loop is CASSLARSYEQYF. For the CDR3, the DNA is TGTGCCAGCAGCTTAGCGAGGTCCTACGAGCAGTACTTC.

The CDR3 bases are TGTGCCAGCAGTTCGACGGGGAAGAACACTGAAGCTTTCTTT. Translation gives CASSSTGKNTEAFF. The chain links TRBV28 to TRBJ1-1; D is ambiguous. Per the germline V gene, CDR1 is MDHEN and CDR2 is SYDVKM. V was pared by 4 bases and J by 1 base, with 10 bases between. CDR3 length: 14 amino acids.

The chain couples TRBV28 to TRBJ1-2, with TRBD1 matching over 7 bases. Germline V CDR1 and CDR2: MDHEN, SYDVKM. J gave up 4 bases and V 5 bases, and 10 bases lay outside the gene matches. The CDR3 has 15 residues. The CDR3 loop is CASSITGVGGYGYTF. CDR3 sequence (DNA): TGTGCCAGCAGTATAACAGGGGTCGGAGGCTATGGCTACACCTTC.

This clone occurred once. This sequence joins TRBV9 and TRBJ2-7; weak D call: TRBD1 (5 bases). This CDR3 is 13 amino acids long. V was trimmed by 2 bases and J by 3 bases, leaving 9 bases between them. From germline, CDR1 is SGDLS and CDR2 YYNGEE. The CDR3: CASSVGHGYEQYF. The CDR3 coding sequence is TGTGCCAGCAGCGTTGGACATGGCTACGAGCAGTACTTC.

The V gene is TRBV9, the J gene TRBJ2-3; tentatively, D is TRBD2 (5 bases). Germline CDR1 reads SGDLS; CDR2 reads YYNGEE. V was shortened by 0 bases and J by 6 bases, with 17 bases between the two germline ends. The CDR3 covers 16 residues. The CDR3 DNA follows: TGTGCCAGCAGCGTAGCGAGGGCGTCCGGCGTGGATACGCAGTATTTT. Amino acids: CASSVARASGVDTQYF. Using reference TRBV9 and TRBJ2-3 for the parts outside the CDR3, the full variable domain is DSGVTQTPKHLITATGQRVTLRCSPRSGDLSVYWYQQSLDQGLQFLIQYYNGEERAKGNILERFSAQQFPDLHSELNLSSLELGDSALYFCASSVARASGVDTQYFGPGTRLTVL.

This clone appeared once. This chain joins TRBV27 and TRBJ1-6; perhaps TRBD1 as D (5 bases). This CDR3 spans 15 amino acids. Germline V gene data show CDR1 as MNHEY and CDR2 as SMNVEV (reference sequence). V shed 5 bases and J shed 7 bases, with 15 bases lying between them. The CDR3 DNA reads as TGTGCCAGCAGTCCCTCGGAGGGGTGGAATTCACCCCTCCACTTT. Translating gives CASSPSEGWNSPLHF.